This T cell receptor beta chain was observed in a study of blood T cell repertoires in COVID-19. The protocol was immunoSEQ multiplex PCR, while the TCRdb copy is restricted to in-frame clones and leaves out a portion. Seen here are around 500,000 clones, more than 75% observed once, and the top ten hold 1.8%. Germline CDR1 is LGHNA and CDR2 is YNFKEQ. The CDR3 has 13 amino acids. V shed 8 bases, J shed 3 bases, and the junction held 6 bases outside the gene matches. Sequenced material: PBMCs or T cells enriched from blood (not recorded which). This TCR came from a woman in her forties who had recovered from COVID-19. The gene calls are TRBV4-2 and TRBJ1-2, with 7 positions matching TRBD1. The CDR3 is CASGTGTDYGYTF. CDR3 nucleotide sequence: TGTGCCAGCGGGACCGGGACAGACTATGGCTACACCTTC.